The 15 T cell receptor beta chains listed next were all sequenced from one sample in a study of blood T cell repertoires in COVID-19. Libraries were prepared by immunoSEQ multiplex PCR; TCRdb keeps only in-frame clonotypes and omits some of them. The sample shows approximately 150,000 clones, around four fifths of them seen only once. The sample taken for sequencing was PBMCs or T cells enriched from blood (not recorded which). All receptors derive from a woman aged 35 to 49 who had recovered from COVID-19.

The chain uses TRBV19 and TRBJ1-4; maybe TRBD1 (5 bases). Germline lookup yields CDR1 LNHDA and CDR2 SQIVND (reference sequence). Trimming removed 4 bases at V and 5 bases at J, with 20 bases between. The CDR3 extends over 17 amino acids. CDR3 residues: CASSRTGTGVRNEKLFF. Here the CDR3 DNA reads TGTGCCAGTAGTAGGACCGGGACGGGGGTCAGGAATGAAAAACTGTTTTTT.

This clone showed up just once. At one of its ends the junction is not consistent with the germline gene, which may arise from a read error. The rearrangement links TRBV25-1 to TRBJ2-1; no firm D call. This CDR3 spans 11 amino acids. Germline V gene lookup returns CDR1 MGHDK and CDR2 SYGVNS. The DNA for the CDR3 is TGTGCCAGCAGTGGTTACAGTGAGCAGTTCTTC. Translation gives CASSGYSEQFF.

This clone has just a few counts. This chain uses TRBV19 with TRBJ1-2, with TRBD1 matching over 9 bases. The germline gives CDR1 LNHDA, CDR2 SQIVND (reference sequence). CDR3 length equals 16 residues. The ends lost 5 bases at V and 7 bases at J; junction bases unmatched: 14. CDR3 region: CASSLIGGQGLSGYTF. Here the CDR3 DNA reads TGTGCCAGTAGTTTGATCGGGGGACAGGGATTGAGTGGCTACACCTTC.

The chain has TRBV9 and TRBJ2-1, with 13 bases that match TRBD2. The germline V gene encodes CDR1 SGDLS and CDR2 YYNGEE. Trimming removed 5 bases from V and 7 bases from J; junction bases left unmatched: 6. The CDR3 has 15 residues. In nucleotides, the CDR3 is TGTGCCAGCAGGGAGGGACTAGCGGGAAGTAATGAGCAGTTCTTC. This encodes CASREGLAGSNEQFF.

V gene TRBV9 combines with J gene TRBJ2-3, with 7 bases that match TRBD2. CDR3 length: 15 residues. The trim removed 3 bases at V and 9 bases at J, leaving 13 bases unmatched. Germline CDR1 reads SGDLS; CDR2 reads YYNGEE. The CDR3 here is CASSGKPSGVGTQYF. The DNA of the CDR3 is TGTGCCAGCAGCGGGAAGCCAAGCGGGGTAGGGACGCAGTATTTT.

The rearrangement links TRBV28 to TRBJ2-7, with 12 bases matching TRBD2. The J segment lost 4 bases and the V segment lost 4 bases, leaving 5 bases of the junction unmatched. CDR3 length equals 15 residues. Looked up from germline, CDR1 is MDHEN and CDR2 is SYDVKM. The CDR3, as DNA: TGTGCCAGCAGTTCTAGCGGGGGGGCGGGATACGAGCAGTACTTC. This gives the protein CASSSSGGAGYEQYF.

The V gene is TRBV15, the J gene TRBJ2-3, with no clear D. Germline CDR1 and CDR2: LNHNV and YYDKDF (reference sequence). Trimming removed 4 bases at V and 0 bases at J, with 8 bases between. This CDR3 has 14 amino acids. The CDR3 nucleotides read TGTGCCACCAGCAACGACACAAGCACAGATACGCAGTATTTT. It specifies CATSNDTSTDTQYF.

This chain uses TRBV11-3 with TRBJ2-3; D may be TRBD2 (6 bases). V dropped 5 bases and J dropped 4 bases, with 13 bases sitting between them. Germline CDR1 reads SGHNT; CDR2 reads YENEEA. The CDR3 contains 14 residues. The CDR3 nucleotides are TGTGCCAGCAGCATCACTAGCATCGCAGATACGCAGTATTTT. Amino acids: CASSITSIADTQYF.

The V and J genes are TRBV5-4 and TRBJ2-5, with a tentative D call TRBD2 (6 bases). The CDR3 spans 15 residues. With 4 bases removed from V and 5 bases from J, the gap between germline ends came to 18 bases. Looked up from germline, CDR1 is SGHNT and CDR2 is YYREEE (reference sequence). The CDR3 nucleotides read TGTGCCAGCAGCCCCGGAGGGGCGCAGGGCGAGACCCAGTACTTC. This gives the protein CASSPGGAQGETQYF. Full variable domain (rest looked up from reference TRBV5-4 and TRBJ2-5): ETGVTQSPTHLIKTRGQQVTLRCSSQSGHNTVSWYQQALGQGPQFIFQYYREEENGRGNFPPRFSGLQFPNYSSELNVNALELDDSALYLCASSPGGAQGETQYFGPGTRLLVL.

This clone appeared once. The rearrangement uses TRBV27 and TRBJ2-1, with D tentatively TRBD1 (6 bases). CDR1 MNHEY and CDR2 SMNVEV come from the germline V gene (reference sequence). There are 15 residues in the CDR3. Trimming cost V 7 bases and J 2 bases, with 15 bases left between them. For the CDR3, the DNA is TGTGCCAGCATTGGAAAGGGGGAGCCCTACAATGAGCAGTTCTTC. Encoded protein: CASIGKGEPYNEQFF.

The gene calls are TRBV5-6 and TRBJ1-2; TRBD1 might be the D (6 bases). Trimming left V 3 bases short and J 2 bases short, with 11 bases between. The length of the CDR3 is 14 residues. CDR1 is SGHDT and CDR2 is YYEEEE in the germline V gene. CDR3 nucleotides: TGTGCCAGCAGCTCCGGGACATTAAACTATGGCTACACCTTC. It specifies CASSSGTLNYGYTF.

The rearrangement links TRBV5-6 to TRBJ1-1, with a tentative D call TRBD1 (6 bases). Looked up from germline, CDR1 is SGHDT and CDR2 is YYEEEE. V was shortened by 4 bases and J by 5 bases, with 12 bases between the two germline ends. This CDR3 spans 13 amino acids. The CDR3 loop is CASSIGTQTEAFF. The CDR3 nucleotides read TGTGCCAGCAGCATAGGGACACAGACTGAAGCTTTCTTT.

V gene TRBV6-5 combines with J gene TRBJ2-7; 8 positions match TRBD1. The junction had 2 bases not matched to a gene; V was cut back by 3 bases and J by 7 bases. The length of the CDR3 is 12 residues. Germline CDR1 and CDR2: MNHEY and SVGAGI. CDR3 DNA: TGTGCCAGCAGTTATACAGGGGGAGAGCAGTACTTC. Translating it yields CASSYTGGEQYF.

The genes are TRBV12-5 and TRBJ2-3; the D is unclear. Germline V gene sequence: CDR1 LGHNT, CDR2 FRNRAP. The V end lost 9 bases, the J end lost 0 bases, and 7 bases lay between the germline ends. CDR3 length: 12 amino acids. The DNA for the CDR3 is TGTGCTAGGCGGCTTAGCACAGATACGCAGTATTTT. Amino acids: CARRLSTDTQYF.

The chain combines TRBV18 with TRBJ2-2; no definite D call. Trimming left V 1 base short and J 0 bases short, with 9 bases between. Germline V gives CDR1 KGHSH, CDR2 LQKENI. The CDR3 runs to 16 residues. The CDR3: CASSPRAEPNTGELFF. The DNA for the CDR3 is TGTGCCAGCTCACCACGTGCGGAGCCGAACACCGGGGAGCTGTTTTTT.